This T cell receptor (beta chain) emerged from a study of blood T cell repertoires in COVID-19. Turning to the study itself: Acute and convalescent COVID-19 specimens originated in the United States, Italy and Spain. Sources were T cells, B-cell-depleted T cells, or PBMCs; the material itself was cDNA or gDNA.

This clone has only one observation. Looked up from germline, CDR1 is GTSNPN and CDR2 is SVGIG (reference sequence). CDR3 length equals 14 residues. V gave up 4 bases and J gave up 3 bases; unmatched junction bases: 7. Original processing methods: Amplified reference gene primers provided the basis for estimating nucleated cell counts. Method: immunoSEQ multiplex PCR; TCRdb's copy keeps in-frame clones and lacks some. V and J calls and clone size are copied from that table; D and trimming were computed from the DNA. The sample holds about 260,000 clones, over 75% seen once. Sequenced input: peripheral blood. The receptor comes from a woman between 45 and 65 years old with acute or convalescent COVID-19. The chain employs TRBV30 and TRBJ2-7; 9 bases fit TRBD1. As DNA, the CDR3 is TGTGCCTGGACGAACCGACAGGGGGGCTACGAGCAGTACTTC. Translating gives CAWTNRQGGYEQYF.